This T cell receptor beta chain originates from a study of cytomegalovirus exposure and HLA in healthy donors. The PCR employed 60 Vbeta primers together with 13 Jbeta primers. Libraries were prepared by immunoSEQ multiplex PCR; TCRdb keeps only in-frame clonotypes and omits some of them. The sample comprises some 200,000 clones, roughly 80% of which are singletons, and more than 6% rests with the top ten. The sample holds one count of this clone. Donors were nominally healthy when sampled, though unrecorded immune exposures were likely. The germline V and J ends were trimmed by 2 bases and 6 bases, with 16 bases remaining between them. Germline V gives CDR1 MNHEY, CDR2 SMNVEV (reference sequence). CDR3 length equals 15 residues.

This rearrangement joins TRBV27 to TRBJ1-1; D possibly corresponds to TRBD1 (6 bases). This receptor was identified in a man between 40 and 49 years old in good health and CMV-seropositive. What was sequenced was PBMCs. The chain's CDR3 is CASSLGVRGAAEAFF. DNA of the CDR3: TGTGCCAGCAGTTTAGGGGTTCGGGGGGCCGCTGAAGCTTTCTTT.